This is a list of T cell receptor beta chains from one sample in a study of cytomegalovirus exposure and HLA in healthy donors. Measured with immunoSEQ multiplex PCR; TCRdb has only the in-frame clones, and not every one. The sample includes under 150,000 clones, about 83% seen only once; the top ten take roughly 5.2%. Sample: PBMCs. The receptors here all came from a woman in her 30s in good health and CMV-seronegative. CDR3s include the opening cysteine and the closing phenylalanine or tryptophan. D genes are given only for firm matches. For some rows the clone size is stated as once, few or many, or as a class when expanded; others skip it.

J: TRBJ1-4; size: -; V: TRBV6-5; D: TRBD1; DNA: TGTGCCAGCAGTTACCAGGGACAGGGACGTGAAAAACTGTTTTTT; CDR3: CASSYQGQGREKLFF
J: TRBJ1-1; size: once; V: TRBV4-3; D: TRBD1; DNA: TGCGCCAGCAGCCAGGCTAGACAGGGGTGGGCCGAAGCTTTCTTT; CDR3: CASSQARQGWAEAFF
J: TRBJ2-1; size: -; V: TRBV9; D: TRBD1; DNA: TGTGCCAGCAGCGGGACAGGGGCCGAGAATGAGCAGTTCTTC; CDR3: CASSGTGAENEQFF
J: TRBJ2-7; size: -; V: TRBV6-6; D: TRBD2; DNA: TGTGCCAGCAGTTCCGCGTCTACAGCGGGACCATACGAGCAGTACTTC; CDR3: CASSSASTAGPYEQYF
J: TRBJ2-1; size: -; V: TRBV29-1; D: -; DNA: TGCAGCGTTGAACAGGGGTATGAGCAGTTCTTC; CDR3: CSVEQGYEQFF
J: TRBJ1-5; size: once; V: TRBV30; D: -; DNA: TGTGCCTGGAGTGACAGGGACAATCAGCCCCAGCATTTT; CDR3: CAWSDRDNQPQHF
J: TRBJ1-1; size: few; V: TRBV6-6; D: -; DNA: TGTGCCAGCAGTCCCGTTCGGTTCACTGAAGCTTTCTTT; CDR3: CASSPVRFTEAFF
J: TRBJ2-1; size: few; V: TRBV7-9; D: TRBD2; DNA: TGTGCCAGCAGCGACTCCGTGGGAGGGCCGGGGGGTTGGCAGTTCTTC; CDR3: CASSDSVGGPGGWQFF
J: TRBJ2-7; size: -; V: TRBV30; D: -; DNA: TGTGCCTGGGCAGAGAGACAGGCACTTTCCTACGAGCAGTACTTC; CDR3: CAWAERQALSYEQYF
J: TRBJ2-1; size: -; V: TRBV28; D: TRBD2; DNA: TGTGCCAGCAGGCTAGCGGGAGGCCACGACTACTCCTACAATGAGCAGTTCTTC; CDR3: CASRLAGGHDYSYNEQFF
J: TRBJ1-1; size: -; V: TRBV18; D: TRBD1; DNA: TGTGCCAGCTCACCACGGGACAGGGGGCTGGGCACTGAAGCTTTCTTT; CDR3: CASSPRDRGLGTEAFF
J: TRBJ2-1; size: -; V: TRBV27; D: -; DNA: TGTGCCAGCAGCCATAGGAAAGGACTATTAGCCTACAATGAGCAGTTCTTC; CDR3: CASSHRKGLLAYNEQFF
J: TRBJ1-5; size: -; V: TRBV27; D: -; DNA: TGTGCCAGCGCAGGGTCCATCAATCAGCCCCAGCATTTT; CDR3: CASAGSINQPQHF
J: TRBJ1-2; size: -; V: TRBV7-9; D: TRBD1; DNA: TGTGCCAGCAGCTTAGAGGACAGGGAACGAACCGAATTC; CDR3: CASSLEDRERTEF
J: TRBJ2-7; size: -; V: TRBV15; D: -; DNA: TGTGCCACCAGCAGAGATTTAGGACAGCCCTACGAGCAGTACTTC; CDR3: CATSRDLGQPYEQYF
J: TRBJ1-1; size: once; V: TRBV7-8; D: -; DNA: TGTGCCAGCAGCTTCCGTGGTGGGCAGGGAAACACTGAAGCTTTCTTT; CDR3: CASSFRGGQGNTEAFF
J: TRBJ2-1; size: -; V: TRBV7-8; D: -; DNA: TGTGCCAGCAGCTCCCGGGGGATCTACAATGAGCAGTTCTTC; CDR3: CASSSRGIYNEQFF
J: TRBJ2-2; size: -; V: TRBV18; D: TRBD1; DNA: TGTGCCAGCTCACCCCCGGGACAGGGGGGATTTCACGCGTCCGGGGAGCTGTTTTTT; CDR3: CASSPPGQGGFHASGELFF
J: TRBJ2-6; size: -; V: TRBV28; D: TRBD1; DNA: TGTGCCAGCAGTTCACTCCGGGACAGGGCAACCTCTGGGGCCAACGTCCTGACTTTC; CDR3: CASSSLRDRATSGANVLTF
J: TRBJ2-2; size: -; V: TRBV4-2; D: TRBD2; DNA: TGTGCCAGCAGCCCGCCCTATAGCGGGTCGTACACCGGGGAGCTGTTTTTT; CDR3: CASSPPYSGSYTGELFF
J: TRBJ2-7; size: -; V: TRBV7-9; D: TRBD1; DNA: TGTGCCAGCAGCTTAGGAGTCGGGACAGTCTACGAGCAGTACTTC; CDR3: CASSLGVGTVYEQYF
J: TRBJ2-3; size: -; V: TRBV28; D: -; DNA: TGTGCCAGCAGTCCCCCCGGGGCAGATACGCAGTATTTT; CDR3: CASSPPGADTQYF
J: TRBJ2-2; size: -; V: TRBV7-9; D: TRBD1; DNA: TGTGCCAGCAGCTCACAGGGGGTCTCCGGGGAGCTGTTTTTT; CDR3: CASSSQGVSGELFF
J: TRBJ1-1; size: -; V: TRBV7-3; D: -; DNA: TGTGCCAGCAGCGCATATGACATGGTTGACACTGAAGCTTTCTTT; CDR3: CASSAYDMVDTEAFF
J: TRBJ2-5; size: -; V: TRBV27; D: TRBD1; DNA: TGTGCCAGCAGTTCCTACCGGGACAGGGGGCGAGAGACCCAGTACTTC; CDR3: CASSSYRDRGRETQYF
J: TRBJ1-3; size: -; V: TRBV30; D: -; DNA: TGTGCCTGGAGTGAAGGGGACTCCGGCTGGGCCATATATTTT; CDR3: CAWSEGDSGWAIYF
J: TRBJ2-7; size: -; V: TRBV2; D: TRBD1; DNA: TGTGCCACCCGACGGACAGGGCTTTTTGACCACGAGCAGTACTTC; CDR3: CATRRTGLFDHEQYF
J: TRBJ1-6; size: -; V: TRBV30; D: TRBD1; DNA: TGTGCCTGGAGTGGGCCGGGACAGGGTCTCTATAATTCACCCCTCCACTTT; CDR3: CAWSGPGQGLYNSPLHF
J: TRBJ1-2; size: -; V: TRBV28; D: -; DNA: TGTGCCAGCACCCCCAGCGGGGTAAATGGCTACACCTTC; CDR3: CASTPSGVNGYTF
J: TRBJ2-7; size: few; V: TRBV7-8; D: TRBD1; DNA: TGTGCCAGCAGCCAAGATCTTGGGACAGGGGGCTACGAGCAGTACTTC; CDR3: CASSQDLGTGGYEQYF
J: TRBJ2-7; size: once; V: TRBV29-1; D: TRBD2; DNA: TGCAGCGTCTTGGGACTAGCGGGAGGACCATACGAGCAGTACTTC; CDR3: CSVLGLAGGPYEQYF
J: TRBJ2-3; size: -; V: TRBV11-2; D: -; DNA: TGTGCCAGCAGCTTAACTGGGGGGGCAAGCGATACGCAGTATTTT; CDR3: CASSLTGGASDTQYF
J: TRBJ2-7; size: -; V: TRBV9; D: TRBD2; DNA: TGTGCCAGCAGCGTAGGCCGGCTAGCGGTACCCTACGAGCAGTACTTC; CDR3: CASSVGRLAVPYEQYF
J: TRBJ2-7; size: -; V: TRBV7-9; D: -; DNA: TGTGCCAGCAGCTTAAGCCAGGGGGGCTACGAGCAGTACTTC; CDR3: CASSLSQGGYEQYF
J: TRBJ2-1; size: -; V: TRBV4-1; D: TRBD2; DNA: TGCGCCAGCAGCCAGACCCGACTAGCGGTTTACAATGAGCAGTTCTTC; CDR3: CASSQTRLAVYNEQFF
J: TRBJ1-5; size: -; V: TRBV4-2; D: -; DNA: TGTGCCAGCAGCCAAGCTACAGGGAATAGCAATCAGCCCCAGCATTTT; CDR3: CASSQATGNSNQPQHF
J: TRBJ1-2; size: -; V: TRBV5-1; D: TRBD1; DNA: TGCGCCAGCAGCTTGGGCCTTACAGGGGGCGAAGGCTACACCTTC; CDR3: CASSLGLTGGEGYTF
J: TRBJ2-7; size: -; V: TRBV5-1; D: -; DNA: TGCGCCAGCAGCTTGGAGGGATGGAGGGGAGAGCAGTACTTC; CDR3: CASSLEGWRGEQYF
J: TRBJ2-1; size: -; V: TRBV12-1; D: -; DNA: TGTGCCAGCAGCAACAGAGGGGACAGAGCAATACATTCGAGCTCCTACAATGAGCAGTTCTTC; CDR3: CASSNRGDRAIHSSSYNEQFF
J: TRBJ2-1; size: -; V: TRBV10-3; D: -; DNA: TGTGCCATCAGTGAGTCTAGAGGGACTCCGTCGGTCTTC; CDR3: CAISESRGTPSVF
J: TRBJ2-7; size: -; V: TRBV28; D: -; DNA: TGTGCCAGCAACCGCCGGGACAATCAGTACTTC; CDR3: CASNRRDNQYF
J: TRBJ1-2; size: -; V: TRBV19; D: -; DNA: TGTGCCAGTAGTAAGGAGACCTATGGCTACACCTTC; CDR3: CASSKETYGYTF
J: TRBJ1-2; size: -; V: TRBV2; D: -; DNA: TGTGCCAGCAGTGAGATCGGCAGGGGCCTCTATGGCTACACCTTC; CDR3: CASSEIGRGLYGYTF
J: TRBJ2-7; size: -; V: TRBV7-2; D: -; DNA: TGTGCCAGCAGCCTAGGAGGGGGCGCCCCCTACGAGCAGTACTTC; CDR3: CASSLGGGAPYEQYF
J: TRBJ1-1; size: -; V: TRBV5-8; D: TRBD1; DNA: TGTGCCAGCAGCCGCATGACAGGGAAGGAAGCTTTCTTT; CDR3: CASSRMTGKEAFF
J: TRBJ2-2; size: few; V: TRBV19; D: TRBD2; DNA: TGTGCCAGTATTTGGGGGGGTACCGGGGAGCTGTTTTTT; CDR3: CASIWGGTGELFF
J: TRBJ1-2; size: -; V: TRBV27; D: -; DNA: TGTGCCAGCAGTTTAAAGGCAGGGTCATTCTATGGCTACACCTTC; CDR3: CASSLKAGSFYGYTF
J: TRBJ2-7; size: -; V: TRBV2; D: -; DNA: TGTGCCAGCAGCTGGGGTAGCGCGGTTCTGGAGGAGCAGTACTTC; CDR3: CASSWGSAVLEEQYF
J: TRBJ2-7; size: -; V: TRBV27; D: -; DNA: TGTGCCAGCAGTCACCTACAGGGCGGGTACGAGCAGTACTTC; CDR3: CASSHLQGGYEQYF
J: TRBJ2-1; size: -; V: TRBV7-8; D: TRBD2; DNA: TGTGCCAGCAGCAGTAGACTAGCAAGTACACCCAAAAAGTTCTTC; CDR3: CASSSRLASTPKKFF
J: TRBJ1-4; size: -; V: TRBV18; D: -; DNA: TGTGCCAGCTCACGACTGGCCGGGGAAAAACTGTTTTTT; CDR3: CASSRLAGEKLFF